This T cell receptor (beta chain) originates from a study of shared clonotypes between healthy human individuals. General study findings and limits: Non-shared clonotypes had lower generation probabilities than those shared by all four donors. Naive subsets, compared against memory subsets, generally had larger estimated richness values.

This clone has a handful of counts. Its antigen remains unidentified. The sample carries other DNA sequences with the same CDR3. Germline V CDR1 and CDR2: SNHLY, FYNNEI. There are 14 residues in the CDR3. J was trimmed by 3 bases and V by 1 base; bases with no gene match: 1. Method: immunoSEQ multiplex PCR; TCRdb's copy keeps in-frame clones and lacks some. The sample shows over a million clones, 75% of them seen only once. The V call is TRBV2, the J call TRBJ2-7, with 9 bases that match TRBD2. The sequence came from a young man in good health. The source material was memory CD4+ T cells sorted from blood. Subset defined: CD45RA-negative fraction. This CDR3 reads CASSEGLADYEQYF. The CDR3 DNA follows: TGTGCCAGCAGTGAAGGACTAGCGGACTACGAGCAGTACTTC.